The source of this T cell receptor (beta chain) is a study of cytomegalovirus exposure and HLA in healthy donors. Comments on this clone: The antigen remains undetermined.

Findings of the study overall: Apparent HLA restriction characterized most CMV-associated TCR beta chains in a later analysis. The study reported that TCR beta sequences accurately predicted HLA-A and HLA-B alleles in most subjects.

Use of 60 Vbeta and 13 Jbeta primers characterized the PCR. Sequencing used immunoSEQ multiplex PCR; TCRdb keeps in-frame clones, though not all of them. Of about 120,000 clones listed, 80% are singletons. The source is a female donor in good health and CMV-seropositive. Source material: PBMCs.

The CDR3 is CASSPPEGQETQYF. The CDR3 nucleotides are TGTGCCAGCAGTCCCCCCGAGGGCCAGGAGACCCAGTACTTC. The gene calls are TRBV6-6 and TRBJ2-5, with D possibly TRBD2 on 5 matching bases. V shed 5 bases and J shed 5 bases, with 15 bases lying between them. The CDR3 is 14 amino acids. The germline CDR1 and CDR2 sequences are MNHNY and SVGAGI (reference sequence).